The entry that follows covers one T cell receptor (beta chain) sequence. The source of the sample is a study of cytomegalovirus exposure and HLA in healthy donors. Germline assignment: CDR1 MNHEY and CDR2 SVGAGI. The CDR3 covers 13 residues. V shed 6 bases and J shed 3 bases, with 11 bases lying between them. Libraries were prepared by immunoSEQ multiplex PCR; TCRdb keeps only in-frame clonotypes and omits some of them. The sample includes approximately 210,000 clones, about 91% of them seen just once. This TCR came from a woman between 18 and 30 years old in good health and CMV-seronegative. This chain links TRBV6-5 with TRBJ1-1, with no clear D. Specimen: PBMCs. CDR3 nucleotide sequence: TGTGCCAGCAGCCCGGACTCTTACACTGAAGCTTTCTTT. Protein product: CASSPDSYTEAFF.